This T cell receptor (beta chain) was sequenced in a study of T cells expressing NK-cell markers. Study as a whole: The study sequenced eight donors, seven HCMV-seropositive and one seronegative.

Study-wide results and caveats: Of the CD8+ T cells in roughly 6 donors, roughly 1.0-7.5% belonged to dominant NKG2C+ clonotypes. In a few donors, dominant clonotypes made up 28.3-60.1% of CD3+CD56-NKG2C+ cells.

Worth noting for this clonotype: The antigen is not known.

As the method of synthesis, 5'RACE template switching with UMIs yielded TCR beta cDNA. For each CDR3 protein, TCRdb gives one entry from its re-call of the 5' RACE reads, without DNA. Recorded here are 500,000 to 600,000 distinct CDR3 sequences; the top ten clones represent around 3.3%. Germline CDR1 is KGHSH and CDR2 is LQKENI. The CDR3 contains 16 residues. The material sequenced was blood T cells: a sorted CD56 or NKG2C T cell subset, CD4+ or CD8+ T cells, or bulk PBMC T cells (not recorded which). This clonotype originated in a man between 18 and 35 years old in good health. The genes are TRBV18 and TRBJ1-3; TCRdb names TRBD1, which stays unverified in the absence of DNA. The CDR3 sequence: CASSPDRVVPGNTIYF.